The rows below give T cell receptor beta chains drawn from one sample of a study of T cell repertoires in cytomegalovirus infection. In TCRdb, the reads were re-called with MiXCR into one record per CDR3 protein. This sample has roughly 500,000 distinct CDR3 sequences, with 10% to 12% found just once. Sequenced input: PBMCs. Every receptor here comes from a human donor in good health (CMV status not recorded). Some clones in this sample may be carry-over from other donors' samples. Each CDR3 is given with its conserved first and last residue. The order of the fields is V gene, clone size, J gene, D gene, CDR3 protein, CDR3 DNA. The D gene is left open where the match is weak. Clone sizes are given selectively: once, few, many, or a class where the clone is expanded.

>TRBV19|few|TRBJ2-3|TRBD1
CASSFNRGPTDTQYF
TGTGCCAGTAGCTTCAACAGGGGGCCAACAGATACGCAGTATTTT
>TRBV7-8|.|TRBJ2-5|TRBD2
CASSWSGGRGETQYF
TGTGCCAGCAGCTGGTCTGGCGGGAGGGGTGAGACCCAGTACTTC
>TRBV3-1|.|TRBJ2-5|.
CASSQASVGGQETQYF
TGTGCCAGCAGCCAAGCGTCAGTAGGGGGACAAGAGACCCAGTACTTC
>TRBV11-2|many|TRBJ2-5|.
CASSLFELRARPSETQYF
TGTGCCAGCAGCTTATTCGAACTTAGGGCGCGACCCTCGGAGACCCAGTACTTC
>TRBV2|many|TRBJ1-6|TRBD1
CASLQGADNSPLHF
TGTGCCAGCCTCCAGGGGGCCGATAATTCACCCCTCCACTTT
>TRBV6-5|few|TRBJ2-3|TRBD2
CASRAGAGNTQYF
TGTGCCAGCCGAGCGGGAGCGGGGAATACGCAGTATTTT
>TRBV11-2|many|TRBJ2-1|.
CASSSDIHNEQFF
TGTGCCAGCAGCTCCGACATCCACAATGAGCAGTTCTTC
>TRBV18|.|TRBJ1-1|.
CASSPPGSLAGTEAFF
TGTGCCAGCTCACCACCCGGGTCACTTGCTGGGACTGAAGCTTTCTTT
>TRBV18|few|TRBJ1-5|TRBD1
CASSPGTGIQPQHF
TGTGCCAGCTCACCCGGGACAGGGATTCAGCCCCAGCATTTT
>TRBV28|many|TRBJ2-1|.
CASSLWPGAENEQFF
TGTGCCAGCAGTTTATGGCCAGGGGCAGAAAATGAGCAGTTCTTC
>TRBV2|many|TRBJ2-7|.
CASRVTGAPYEQYF
TGTGCCAGCAGGGTGACAGGAGCCCCCTACGAGCAGTACTTC
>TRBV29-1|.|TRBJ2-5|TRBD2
CSVDNMGGETQYF
TGCAGCGTTGATAATATGGGGGGGGAGACCCAGTACTTC
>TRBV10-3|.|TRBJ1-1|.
CAISGQLNTEAFF
TGTGCCATCAGCGGACAACTGAACACTGAAGCTTTCTTT